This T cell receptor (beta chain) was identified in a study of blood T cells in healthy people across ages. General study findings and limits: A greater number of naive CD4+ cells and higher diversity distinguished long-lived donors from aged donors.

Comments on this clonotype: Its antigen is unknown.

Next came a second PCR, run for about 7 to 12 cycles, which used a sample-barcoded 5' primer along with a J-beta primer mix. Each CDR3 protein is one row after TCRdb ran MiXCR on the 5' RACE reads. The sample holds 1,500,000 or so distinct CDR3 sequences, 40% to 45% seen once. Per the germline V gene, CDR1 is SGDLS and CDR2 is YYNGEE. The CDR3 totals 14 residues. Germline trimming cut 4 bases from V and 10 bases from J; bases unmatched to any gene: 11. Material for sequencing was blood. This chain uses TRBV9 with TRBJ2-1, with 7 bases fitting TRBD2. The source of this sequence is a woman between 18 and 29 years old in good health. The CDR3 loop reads CASSIESGTYEQFF. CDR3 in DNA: TGTGCCAGCAGCATAGAGAGCGGGACCTACGAGCAGTTCTTC.